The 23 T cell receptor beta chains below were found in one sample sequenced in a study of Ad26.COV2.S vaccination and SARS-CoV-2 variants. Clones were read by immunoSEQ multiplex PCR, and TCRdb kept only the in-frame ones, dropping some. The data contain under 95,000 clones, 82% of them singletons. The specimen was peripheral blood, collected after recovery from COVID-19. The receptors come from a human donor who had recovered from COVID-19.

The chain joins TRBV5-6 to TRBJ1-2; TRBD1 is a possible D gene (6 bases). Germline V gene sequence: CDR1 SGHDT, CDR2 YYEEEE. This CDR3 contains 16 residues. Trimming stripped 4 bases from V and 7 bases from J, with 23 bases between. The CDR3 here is CASSIPVGAGISGYTF. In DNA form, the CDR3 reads TGTGCCAGCAGCATCCCTGTGGGGGCAGGGATTAGTGGCTACACCTTC.

CDR3 in DNA: TGCGCCAGCAGCCCCAGACAGGGGCGGCACGAGCAGTACTTC. Protein sequence: CASSPRQGRHEQYF. V usage is TRBV4-3 and J usage is TRBJ2-7; the match to TRBD1 covers 8 bases. CDR3 length: 14 amino acids. CDR1 LGHNA and CDR2 YSLEER come from the germline V gene. Losses at the gene ends were 4 bases for V and 5 bases for J; bases not matched to a gene: 7.

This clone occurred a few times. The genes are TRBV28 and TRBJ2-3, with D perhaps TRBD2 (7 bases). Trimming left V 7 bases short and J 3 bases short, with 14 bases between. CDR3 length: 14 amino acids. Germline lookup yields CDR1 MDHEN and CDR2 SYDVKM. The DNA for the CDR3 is TGTGCCAGCATAGGGGGGGTTCTTACAGATACGCAGTATTTT. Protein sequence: CASIGGVLTDTQYF.

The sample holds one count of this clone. CDR3 coding DNA: TGCGCCAGCAGTGATGGCGGGAGAGCAGATACGCAGTATTTT. It encodes CASSDGGRADTQYF. The chain links TRBV10-1 to TRBJ2-3, with TRBD2 matching 7 bases. Germline V gene lookup returns CDR1 WNHNN and CDR2 SYGVQD (reference sequence). CDR3 size: 14 residues. V lost 3 bases, J lost 4 bases, and 4 bases stayed unmatched.

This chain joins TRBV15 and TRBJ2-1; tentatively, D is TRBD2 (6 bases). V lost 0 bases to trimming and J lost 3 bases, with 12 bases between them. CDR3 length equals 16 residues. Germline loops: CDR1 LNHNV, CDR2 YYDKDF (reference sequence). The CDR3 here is CATSRDTSSYYNEQFF. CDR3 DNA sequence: TGTGCCACCAGCAGAGATACTAGCTCTTACTACAATGAGCAGTTCTTC.

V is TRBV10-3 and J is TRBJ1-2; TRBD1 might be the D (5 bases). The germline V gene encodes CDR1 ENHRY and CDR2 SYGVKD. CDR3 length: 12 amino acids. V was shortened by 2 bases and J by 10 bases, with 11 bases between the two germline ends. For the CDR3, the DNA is TGTGCCATCAGTGAGGGGCAGGGTTTCTACACCTTC. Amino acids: CAISEGQGFYTF.

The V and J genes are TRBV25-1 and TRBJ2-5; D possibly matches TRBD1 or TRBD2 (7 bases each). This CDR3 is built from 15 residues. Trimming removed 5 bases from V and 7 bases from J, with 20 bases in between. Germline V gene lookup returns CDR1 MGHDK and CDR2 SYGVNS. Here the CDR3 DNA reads TGTGCCAGCAGTACCCGGGGAGGGGGCGTGGGGACCCAGTACTTC. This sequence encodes CASSTRGGGVGTQYF. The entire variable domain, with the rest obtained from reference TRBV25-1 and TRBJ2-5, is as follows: EADIYQTPRYLVIGTGKKITLECSQTMGHDKMYWYQQDPGMELHLIHYSYGVNSTEKGDLSSESTVSRIRTEHFPLTLESARPSHTSQYLCASSTRGGGVGTQYFGPGTRLLVL.

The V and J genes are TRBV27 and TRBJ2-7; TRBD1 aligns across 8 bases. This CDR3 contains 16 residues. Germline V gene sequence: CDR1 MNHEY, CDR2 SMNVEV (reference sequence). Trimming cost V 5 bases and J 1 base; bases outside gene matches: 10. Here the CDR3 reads CASSLPSGGWSYEQYF. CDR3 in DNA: TGTGCCAGCAGTCTACCCTCAGGGGGCTGGTCCTACGAGCAGTACTTC.

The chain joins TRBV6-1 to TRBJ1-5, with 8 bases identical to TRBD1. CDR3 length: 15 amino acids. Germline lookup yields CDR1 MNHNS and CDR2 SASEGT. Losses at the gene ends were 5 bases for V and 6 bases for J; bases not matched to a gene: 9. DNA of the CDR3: TGTGCCAGCAGTTCCCAGGGGGCCGATCGTCAGCCCCAGCATTTT. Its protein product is CASSSQGADRQPQHF.

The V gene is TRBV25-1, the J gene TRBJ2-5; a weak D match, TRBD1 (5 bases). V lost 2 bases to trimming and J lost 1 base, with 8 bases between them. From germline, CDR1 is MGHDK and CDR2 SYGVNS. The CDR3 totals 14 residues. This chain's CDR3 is CASSEGQIQETQYF. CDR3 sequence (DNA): TGTGCCAGCAGTGAAGGACAAATCCAAGAGACCCAGTACTTC.

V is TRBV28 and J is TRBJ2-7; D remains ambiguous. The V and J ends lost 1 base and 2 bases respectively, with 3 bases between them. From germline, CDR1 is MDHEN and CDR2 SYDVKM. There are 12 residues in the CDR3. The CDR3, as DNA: TGTGCCAGCAGTTTATTCCCCTACGAGCAGTACTTC. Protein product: CASSLFPYEQYF.

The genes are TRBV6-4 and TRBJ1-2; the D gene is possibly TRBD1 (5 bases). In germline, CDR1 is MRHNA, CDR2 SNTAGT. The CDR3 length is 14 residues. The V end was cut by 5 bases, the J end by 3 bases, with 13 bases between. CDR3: CASSRQGGDYGYTF. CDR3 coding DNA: TGTGCCAGCAGTCGGCAGGGCGGGGACTATGGCTACACCTTC.

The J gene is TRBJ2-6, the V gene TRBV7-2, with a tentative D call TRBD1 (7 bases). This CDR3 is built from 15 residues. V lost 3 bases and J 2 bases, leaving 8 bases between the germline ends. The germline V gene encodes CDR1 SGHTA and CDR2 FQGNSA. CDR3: CASSFRGAGANVLTF. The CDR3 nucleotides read TGTGCCAGCAGCTTCAGGGGGGCTGGGGCCAACGTCCTGACTTTC. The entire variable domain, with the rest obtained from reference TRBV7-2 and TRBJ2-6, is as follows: GAGVSQSPSNKVTEKGKDVELRCDPISGHTALYWYRQSLGQGLEFLIYFQGNSAPDKSGLPSDRFSAERTGGSVSTLTIQRTQQEDSAVYLCASSFRGAGANVLTFGAGSRLTVL.

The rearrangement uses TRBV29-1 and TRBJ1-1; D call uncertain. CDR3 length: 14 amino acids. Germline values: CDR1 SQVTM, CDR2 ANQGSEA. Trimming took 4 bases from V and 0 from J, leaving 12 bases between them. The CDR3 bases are TGCAGCGTTGCCGCCAGATCTATGAACACTGAAGCTTTCTTT. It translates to CSVAARSMNTEAFF.

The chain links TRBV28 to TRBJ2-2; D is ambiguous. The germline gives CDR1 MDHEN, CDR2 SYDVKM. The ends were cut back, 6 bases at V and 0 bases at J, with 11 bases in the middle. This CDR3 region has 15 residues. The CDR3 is CASSPTLANTGELFF. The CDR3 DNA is TGTGCCAGCAGCCCAACTCTTGCGAACACCGGGGAGCTGTTTTTT.

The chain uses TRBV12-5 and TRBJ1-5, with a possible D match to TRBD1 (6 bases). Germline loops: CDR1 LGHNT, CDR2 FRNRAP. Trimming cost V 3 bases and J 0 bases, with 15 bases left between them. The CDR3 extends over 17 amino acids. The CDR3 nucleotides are TGTGCTAGTGGTTTTTTGTGGACAGACAATAGCAATCAGCCCCAGCATTTT. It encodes CASGFLWTDNSNQPQHF.

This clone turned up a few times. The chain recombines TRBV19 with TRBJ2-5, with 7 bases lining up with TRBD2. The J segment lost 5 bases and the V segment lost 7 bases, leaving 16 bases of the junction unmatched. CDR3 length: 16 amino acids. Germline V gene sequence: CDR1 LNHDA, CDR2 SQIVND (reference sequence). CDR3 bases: TGTGCCAGTACCCTAAGGGGTGGGAGGGCCTCGGAGACCCAGTACTTC. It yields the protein CASTLRGGRASETQYF.

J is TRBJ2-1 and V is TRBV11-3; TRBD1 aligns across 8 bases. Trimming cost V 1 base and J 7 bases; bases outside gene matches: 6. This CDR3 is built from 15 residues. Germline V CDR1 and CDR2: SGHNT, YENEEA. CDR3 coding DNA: TGTGCCAGCAGCTTAGGGCAGGGGGCGCGGAATGAGCAGTTCTTC. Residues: CASSLGQGARNEQFF.

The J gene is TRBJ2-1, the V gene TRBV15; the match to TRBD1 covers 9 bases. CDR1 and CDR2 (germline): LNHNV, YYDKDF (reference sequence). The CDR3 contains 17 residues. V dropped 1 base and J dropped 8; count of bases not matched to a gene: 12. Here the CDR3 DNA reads TGTGCCACCAGCAGAGGATTTCGACAGGGGGGTCGGGATGAGCAGTTCTTC. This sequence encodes CATSRGFRQGGRDEQFF.

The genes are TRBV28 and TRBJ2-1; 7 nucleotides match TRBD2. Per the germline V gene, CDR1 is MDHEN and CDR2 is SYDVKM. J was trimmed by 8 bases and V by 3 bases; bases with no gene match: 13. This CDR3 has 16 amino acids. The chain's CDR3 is CASSLGTGGSLDEQFF. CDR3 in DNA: TGTGCCAGCAGTTTGGGGACTGGCGGGAGCCTTGATGAGCAGTTCTTC.

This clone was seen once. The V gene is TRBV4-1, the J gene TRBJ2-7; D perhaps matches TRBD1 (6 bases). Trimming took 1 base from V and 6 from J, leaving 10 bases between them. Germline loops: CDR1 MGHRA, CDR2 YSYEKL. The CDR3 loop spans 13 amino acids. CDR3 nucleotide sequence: TGCGCCAGCAGCCAAGCCCGACAGGCCGAGCAGTACTTC. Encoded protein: CASSQARQAEQYF.

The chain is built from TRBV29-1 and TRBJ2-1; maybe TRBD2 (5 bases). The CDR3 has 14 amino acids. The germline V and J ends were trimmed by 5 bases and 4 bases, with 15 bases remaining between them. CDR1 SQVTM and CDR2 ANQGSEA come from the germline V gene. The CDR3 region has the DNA TGCAGCGTTTTTGAGAGACGGGGATACAATGAGCAGTTCTTC. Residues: CSVFERRGYNEQFF.

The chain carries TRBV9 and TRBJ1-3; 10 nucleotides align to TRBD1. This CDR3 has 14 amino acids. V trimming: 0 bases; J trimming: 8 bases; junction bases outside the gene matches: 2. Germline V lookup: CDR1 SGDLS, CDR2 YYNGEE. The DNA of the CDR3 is TGTGCCAGCAGCGTAGAGGGACAGGGGTACACCATATATTTT. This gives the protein CASSVEGQGYTIYF.